The clone carrying this TCR beta chain appeared a few times. Its antigen is not known. The data were obtained in a study of T-cell reconstitution after alpha-beta-depleted transplantation in children. Notes on the study in general: It was surviving recipient T cells and thymic progenitors that gave some patients high TCRbeta diversity at day 60. Roughly two months post-transplant, alpha-beta T cells reportedly originated from several hundred graft clones that had expanded. The main origin of T-cell counts and diversity one year after transplant was newly produced T cells.

J lost 5 bases, V lost 6 bases, and 8 bases had no gene match. Germline CDR1 MNHNS, CDR2 SASEGT. The CDR3 contains 16 residues. During its preparation, the TCRbeta library received unique molecular identifiers. TCRdb re-called the PCR reads with MiXCR, one entry per CDR3 protein. The repertoire has about 1,000,000 distinct CDR3 sequences, less than 30% of them found once; the top ten carry over 25%. The chain combines TRBV6-1 with TRBJ2-3; TRBD2 matches at 13 bases. This sequence was found in a boy younger than two who had a stem cell transplant for SCID, so the T cells may come from the graft donor. Sequencing was performed on PBMCs, mostly from graft donor cells, taken 360 days after TCRalphabeta/CD19-depleted stem cell transplant. CDR3 in DNA: TGTGCCAGCAGCCGAACTAGCGGGGGGGCCGTAGATACGCAGTATTTT. It codes for CASSRTSGGAVDTQYF.